This record looks at one TCR beta chain sequence and its context. Its antigen is still unknown. No base quality values were provided; no much bigger clone lies one nucleotide off. V drops 6 bases and J drops 0 bases, leaving 13 bases in between. CDR1 and CDR2 are drawn from the germline V gene: MNHEY, SVGAGI. Reading from cysteine to phenylalanine, the CDR3 counts 15 amino acids. Of all the DNA, just the CDR3 is kept, 45 bases in frame from base 1. This record belongs to a study of blood T cell repertoires in COVID-19 (dated by TCRdb to about 2020). With respect to the entire study: The collaborator samples originated in the United States, Italy and Spain and spanned the acute and convalescent phases of COVID-19. The prospective study material was composed of cDNA or gDNA derived from T cells, B-cell-depleted T cells, or PBMCs. Subjects who had been exposed to COVID-19, were actively infected with it, or had recovered from it provided the deeply sampled blood TCRbeta repertoires that made up the dataset. The repertoires were made available in a free public database intended to serve as a resource for research on the immune response to SARS-CoV-2. The samples were drawn from the first 160 participants of the ongoing ImmuneRACE study and from 950 to 1,500 subjects provided by 6 global collaborators. The sample metadata nearly always contained a de-identified subject ID, COVID-19 status, age in years and sex. HLA class I and class II types, where available, came from metadata supplied by the sample provider rather than from assay-based typing. General conclusions and limits of the study: The quantity of clinical and demographic metadata differed by source and by participant and was supplied without curation.

TCRbeta CDR3 regions were amplified from genomic DNA by means of the immunoSEQ Assay, a bias-controlled multiplex PCR. The authors' analysis ran thus. The number of nucleated cells in each sample was estimated by amplification of reference gene primers within the assay. Sequence reads were collapsed and filtered to measure the absolute abundance of every unique TCRbeta CDR3 rearrangement. For each sample, productive Simpson clonality was calculated as the square root of Simpson's diversity index across productive rearrangements. TCRdb took over this immuneACCESS table, retaining in-frame rearrangements with V and J assigned. Such tables are incomplete; in checked studies, under half of the missing clones stem from an unresolved V gene, and the remainder is unexplained. The V and J calls and the clone size are those of that table, but D and trimming were determined from the DNA. This sample holds some 50,000 clones; around 88% were observed only once. Clones ranked in the top ten supply 6.1% of the sample.

Each collaborating institution followed its own protocols to collect whole blood in K2EDTA tubes. Collaborator samples were shipped for TCRbeta analysis as frozen whole blood, isolated PBMCs, or DNA extracted from either sample type. The clonotype originates from a woman older than 75 with acute or convalescent COVID-19. Sequencing input: peripheral blood. Recombination linked TRBV6-5 to TRBJ2-3; the D gene is possibly TRBD1, with 5 bases matching. The CDR3 protein sequence reads: CASSPQGVSTDTQYF. The nucleotide sequence reads TGTGCCAGCAGCCCCCAGGGTGTTAGCACAGATACGCAGTATTTT.